Listed here are 24 T cell receptor beta chains from one sample, sequenced in a study of T-cell memory formation after mild COVID-19. TCRdb reprocessed the 5' RACE reads with MiXCR, giving one entry per CDR3 protein. The repertoire consists of about 470,000 distinct CDR3 sequences, with 15% to 20% occurring once and the leading ten covering 9% to 15%. The sequenced sample consisted of PBMCs or a T cell subset sorted from them (not recorded which). The receptors stem from an adult woman who had mild COVID-19 (a few samples of this study predate the infection). Cell type and time point are not known.

V usage is TRBV10-3 and J usage is TRBJ1-2; D unclear. Germline V lookup: CDR1 ENHRY, CDR2 SYGVKD. The CDR3 is made up of 12 amino acids. The CDR3 DNA reads as TGTGCTCCCCCAATGGGGAACTATGGCTACACCTTC. As protein: CAPPMGNYGYTF.

This clonotype was recorded a few times. The V and J genes are TRBV9 and TRBJ2-5; 7 nucleotides agree with TRBD1. Germline trimming cut 3 bases from V and 2 bases from J; bases unmatched to any gene: 7. CDR3 length: 15 amino acids. From germline, CDR1 is SGDLS and CDR2 YYNGEE. CDR3 region: CASSASSGGQETQYF. The CDR3 nucleotides are TGTGCCAGCAGCGCTTCATCAGGGGGACAAGAGACCCAGTACTTC.

The sample holds many counts of this clonotype. The chain links TRBV5-1 to TRBJ2-3; D is ambiguous. V was cut by 5 bases and J by 0 bases, with 7 bases left in between. Per the germline V gene, CDR1 is SGHRS and CDR2 is YFSETQ. The CDR3 has 13 residues. CDR3 protein: CASSKESTDTQYF. The DNA of the CDR3 is TGCGCCAGCAGTAAGGAAAGCACAGATACGCAGTATTTT. The entire variable domain, with the rest obtained from reference TRBV5-1 and TRBJ2-3, is as follows: KAGVTQTPRYLIKTRGQQVTLSCSPISGHRSVSWYQQTPGQGLQFLFEYFSETQRNKGNFPGRFSGRQFSNSRSEMNVSTLELGDSALYLCASSKESTDTQYFGPGTRLTVL.

This clonotype was recorded at least ten times. The chain couples TRBV18 to TRBJ2-7; 16 nucleotides match TRBD2. The CDR3 is 17 residues long. Germline assignment: CDR1 KGHSH and CDR2 LQKENI. The ends lost 5 bases at V and 1 base at J; junction bases unmatched: 5. The CDR3 coding sequence is TGTGCCAGCTCAGCAGGGGGACTAGCGGGAGGGTCCTACGAGCAGTACTTC. Protein sequence: CASSAGGLAGGSYEQYF.

This clonotype turned up a few times. The chain uses TRBV6-2 or TRBV6-3 and TRBJ2-7, with D possibly being TRBD2 (6 bases). Per the germline V gene, CDR1 is MNHEY and CDR2 is SVGEGT. CDR3 length: 18 residues. Trimming cost V 2 bases and J 4 bases, with 24 bases left between them. The CDR3 DNA sequence: TGTGCCAGCAGTTACCCCACCCCGAGACATTCCGGAGGGTACGAGCAGTACTTC. Translation gives CASSYPTPRHSGGYEQYF.

The J gene is TRBJ2-7, the V gene TRBV5-1; TRBD1 aligns across 8 bases. Germline V lookup: CDR1 SGHRS, CDR2 YFSETQ. Trimming at V came to 5 bases and at J to 3 bases, leaving 7 bases not matched to a gene. The CDR3 is 14 residues long. The CDR3 nucleotides read TGCGCCAGCAGTGTGGCAGGGGGCAACTACGAGCAGTACTTC. As protein: CASSVAGGNYEQYF.

The chain has TRBV10-3 and TRBJ2-7, with TRBD2 identical over 7 bases. J lost 0 bases, V lost 10 bases, and 9 bases had no gene match. The germline V gene has CDR1 ENHRY and CDR2 SYGVKD. CDR3 length: 14 amino acids. The CDR3 reads CATRGTTHSYEQYF. In DNA, the CDR3 is TGTGCCACCCGGGGGACTACCCACTCCTACGAGCAGTACTTC.

The DNA for the CDR3 is TGTGCCAGCAGTTATAGGGCAGACGACGGCTACACCTTC. Protein: CASSYRADDGYTF. The chain combines TRBV6-5 with TRBJ1-2; the D is unclear. The V gene's germline CDR1 is MNHEY and CDR2 SVGAGI. The CDR3 length is 13 residues. Trimming took off 3 bases at V and 8 bases at J, with 13 bases between the two ends.

This chain links TRBV9 with TRBJ2-7, with D possibly being TRBD1 (5 bases). This CDR3 is built from 14 residues. CDR1 and CDR2 (germline): SGDLS, YYNGEE. V was shortened by 0 bases and J by 3 bases, with 10 bases between the two germline ends. The CDR3 reads CASSVAQVIYEQYF. CDR3 DNA: TGTGCCAGCAGCGTAGCACAGGTGATCTACGAGCAGTACTTC.

Of note for this clonotype: One end of the junction fails to match germline, which may point to a read error. V gene TRBV11-2 combines with J gene TRBJ2-3, with D tentatively TRBD2 (5 bases). The CDR3 consists of 15 residues. Germline values: CDR1 SGHAT, CDR2 FQNNGV. In DNA, the CDR3 is TGTGCCAGCAGCTTAAGAAGATCTAGCACAGATACGCATTATTTT. It encodes CASSLRRSSTDTHYF.

This clonotype was observed a handful of times. As DNA, the CDR3 is TGTGCCACCAGCCCCCGACAGGCTGCCTACGAGCAGTACTTC. This sequence encodes CATSPRQAAYEQYF. The V call is TRBV15, the J call TRBJ2-7, with a possible D match to TRBD1 (6 bases). CDR1 and CDR2 from the germline V gene are LNHNV and YYDKDF (reference sequence). Deletions cut 5 bases from V and 2 bases from J, with 13 bases between. The CDR3 consists of 14 residues.

The rearrangement uses TRBV7-8 and TRBJ2-1, with 7 bases identical to TRBD2. The CDR3 length is 17 residues. Losses at the gene ends were 2 bases for V and 5 bases for J; bases not matched to a gene: 12. Per the germline V gene, CDR1 is SGHVS and CDR2 is FQNEAQ. The CDR3 loop is CASSLIPSRGEDNEQFF. Here the CDR3 DNA reads TGTGCCAGCAGCTTAATTCCCTCCCGGGGGGAGGACAATGAGCAGTTCTTC.

This clonotype was picked up a small number of times. The chain links TRBV7-8 to TRBJ1-4; 9 nucleotides line up with TRBD1. CDR1 and CDR2 (germline): SGHVS, FQNEAQ. V shed 5 bases and J 14 bases; nucleotides not matched to a gene: 6. CDR3 length equals 12 residues. DNA for the CDR3: TGTGCCAGCAGCCGGGACAGGGATTTGCTGTTTTTT. This encodes CASSRDRDLLFF.

V is TRBV4-3 and J is TRBJ2-5; weak D call: TRBD1 (6 bases). There are 14 residues in the CDR3. V was trimmed by 4 bases and J by 4 bases, leaving 13 bases between them. The germline V gene has CDR1 LGHNA and CDR2 YSLEER. CDR3 protein: CASSLTGMGETQYF. CDR3 nucleotide sequence: TGCGCCAGCAGCCTTACAGGGATGGGAGAGACCCAGTACTTC.

V usage is TRBV7-2 and J usage is TRBJ1-4; 10 nucleotides line up with TRBD1. Germline loops: CDR1 SGHTA, CDR2 FQGNSA. The V segment lost 5 bases and the J segment 7 bases; nucleotides outside the gene matches: 10. This CDR3 comprises 16 residues. CDR3 in amino acids: CASSINPGQGSEKLFF. The DNA of the CDR3 is TGTGCCAGCAGCATCAACCCGGGACAGGGGTCTGAAAAACTGTTTTTT.

This clonotype appeared a few times. This chain uses TRBV2 with TRBJ2-7; no firm D call. The V gene's germline CDR1 is SNHLY and CDR2 FYNNEI. The CDR3 is 15 residues long. Trimming pared 3 bases from V and 4 bases from J, leaving 16 bases between. Here the CDR3 DNA reads TGTGCCAGCAGTGATACGAGGCTAGAATGGTACGAGCAGTACTTC. The encoded protein is CASSDTRLEWYEQYF.

This clonotype was observed a few times. The rearrangement links TRBV6-5 to TRBJ2-1; the D call may be TRBD1 or TRBD2 (6 bases each). Germline assignment: CDR1 MNHEY and CDR2 SVGAGI. This CDR3 has 15 residues. Trimming stripped 4 bases from V and 5 bases from J, with 15 bases between. DNA of the CDR3: TGTGCCAGCAGTTGGTCTCGGAGGGGGGACAATGAGCAGTTCTTC. As protein: CASSWSRRGDNEQFF.

The sample holds a few counts of this clonotype. The J gene is TRBJ2-5, the V gene TRBV4-1; 9 bases map to TRBD2. The CDR3 totals 17 residues. Germline V lookup: CDR1 MGHRA, CDR2 YSYEKL. V was pared by 0 bases and J by 3 bases, with 8 bases of the junction left unmatched. The CDR3 spells CASSQEGSGGIKETQYF. The CDR3 bases are TGCGCCAGCAGCCAAGAAGGGAGCGGGGGGATAAAAGAGACCCAGTACTTC.

This clonotype was observed a handful of times. The chain links TRBV7-9 to TRBJ2-1; D is unresolved. Germline CDR1 SEHNR, CDR2 FQNEAQ (reference sequence). V was clipped by 5 bases and J by 2 bases, with 13 bases between them. CDR3 length: 15 residues. DNA for the CDR3: TGTGCCAGCAGCCCAACGGAATTAGCCTACAATGAGCAGTTCTTC. Translated: CASSPTELAYNEQFF.

V and J are TRBV5-5 and TRBJ1-1; tentative D call: TRBD1 (5 bases). V was cut by 3 bases and J by 3 bases, with 9 bases left in between. This CDR3 is built from 13 residues. CDR1 and CDR2 (germline): SGHKS, YYEKEE (reference sequence). The CDR3 DNA is TGTGCCAGCAGCTCAGGGATTCACACTGAAGCTTTCTTT. This gives the protein CASSSGIHTEAFF.

The sample holds a few counts of this clonotype. The chain combines TRBV6-5 with TRBJ1-1; TRBD1 matches at 10 bases. The junction had 6 bases not matched to a gene; V was cut back by 5 bases and J by 0 bases. This CDR3 region has 16 residues. Germline V CDR1 and CDR2: MNHEY, SVGAGI. CDR3 bases: TGTGCCAGCAGTCATAGACAGGGGGCCGTGAACACTGAAGCTTTCTTT. Its translation: CASSHRQGAVNTEAFF.

Worth noting for this clonotype: Compared with germline, one end of the junction differs, possibly owing to a read error. This rearrangement joins TRBV27 to TRBJ2-7, with 8 nucleotides matching TRBD1. There are 17 residues in the CDR3. In germline, CDR1 is MNHEY, CDR2 SMNVEV (reference sequence). CDR3 sequence reads: CTSSSGGWMKVSYEQYF. The CDR3 bases are TGCACCAGCAGTTCAGGGGGCTGGATGAAGGTATCGTACGAGCAGTACTTC.

The chain uses TRBV7-6 and TRBJ1-2; TRBD1 is a possible D gene (5 bases). The CDR3 is 16 residues long. V dropped 0 bases and J dropped 5 bases, with 16 bases sitting between them. Germline CDR1 SGHVS, CDR2 FNYEAQ. The CDR3 sequence: CASSLARAGTHYGYTF. CDR3 bases: TGTGCCAGCAGCTTAGCGCGGGCAGGGACGCATTATGGCTACACCTTC.

This clonotype was detected only a few times. V usage is TRBV7-2 and J usage is TRBJ2-7; TRBD1 matches at 7 bases. The CDR3 is 15 residues long. The germline V gene encodes CDR1 SGHTA and CDR2 FQGNSA. V dropped 5 bases and J dropped 4; count of bases not matched to a gene: 11. CDR3 in amino acids: CASSRGTVGPYEQYF. The CDR3 DNA reads TGTGCCAGCAGCCGTGGGACAGTGGGTCCTTACGAGCAGTACTTC.